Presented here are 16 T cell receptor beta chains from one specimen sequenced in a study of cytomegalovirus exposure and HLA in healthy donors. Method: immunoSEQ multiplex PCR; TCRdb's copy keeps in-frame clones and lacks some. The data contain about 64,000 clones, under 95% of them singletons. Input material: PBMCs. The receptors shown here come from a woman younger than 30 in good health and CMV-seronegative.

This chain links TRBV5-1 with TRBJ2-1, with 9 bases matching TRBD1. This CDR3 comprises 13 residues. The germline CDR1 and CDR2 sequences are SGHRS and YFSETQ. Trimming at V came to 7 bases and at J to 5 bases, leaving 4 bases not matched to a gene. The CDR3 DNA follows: TGCGCCAGCGGCTGGACAGGGGACAATGAGCAGTTCTTC. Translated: CASGWTGDNEQFF.

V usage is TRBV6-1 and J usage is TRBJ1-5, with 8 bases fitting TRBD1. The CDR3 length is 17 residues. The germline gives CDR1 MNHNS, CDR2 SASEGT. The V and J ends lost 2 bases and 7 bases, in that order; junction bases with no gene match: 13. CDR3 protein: CASSERVRAGGSQPQHF. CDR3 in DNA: TGTGCCAGCAGTGAAAGAGTACGGGCAGGGGGCAGCCAGCCCCAGCATTTT.

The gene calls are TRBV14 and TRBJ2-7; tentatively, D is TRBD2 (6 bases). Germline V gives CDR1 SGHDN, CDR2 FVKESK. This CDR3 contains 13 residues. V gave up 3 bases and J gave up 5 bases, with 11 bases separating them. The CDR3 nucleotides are TGTGCCAGCAGCCAGTCTAGCGTCCACGAGCAGTACTTC. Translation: CASSQSSVHEQYF.

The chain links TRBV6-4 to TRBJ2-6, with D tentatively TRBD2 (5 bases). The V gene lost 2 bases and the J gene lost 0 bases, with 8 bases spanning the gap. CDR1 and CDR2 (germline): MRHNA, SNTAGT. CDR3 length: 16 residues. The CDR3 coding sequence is TGTGCCAGCAGTGACGGGGAGCACTCTGGGGCCAACGTCCTGACTTTC. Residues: CASSDGEHSGANVLTF.

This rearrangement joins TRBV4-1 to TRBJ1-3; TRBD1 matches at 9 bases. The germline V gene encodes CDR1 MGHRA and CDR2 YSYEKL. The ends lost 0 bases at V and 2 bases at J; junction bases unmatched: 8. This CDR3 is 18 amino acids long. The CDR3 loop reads CASSQDRTGGYPGNTIYF. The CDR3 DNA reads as TGCGCCAGCAGCCAAGATAGAACAGGGGGCTACCCTGGAAACACCATATATTTT.

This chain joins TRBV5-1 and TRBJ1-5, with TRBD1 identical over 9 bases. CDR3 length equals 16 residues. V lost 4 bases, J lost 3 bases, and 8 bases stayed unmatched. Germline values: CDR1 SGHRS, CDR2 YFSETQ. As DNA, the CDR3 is TGCGCCAGCAGCGAAGGGACAGGGAATCCCAATCAGCCCCAGCATTTT. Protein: CASSEGTGNPNQPQHF.

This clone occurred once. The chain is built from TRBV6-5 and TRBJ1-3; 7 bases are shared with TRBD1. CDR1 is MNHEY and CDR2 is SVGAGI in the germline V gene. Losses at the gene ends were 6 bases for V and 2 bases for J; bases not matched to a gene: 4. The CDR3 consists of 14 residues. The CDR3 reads CASSTTGPGNTIYF. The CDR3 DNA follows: TGTGCCAGCAGCACGACAGGGCCTGGAAACACCATATATTTT.

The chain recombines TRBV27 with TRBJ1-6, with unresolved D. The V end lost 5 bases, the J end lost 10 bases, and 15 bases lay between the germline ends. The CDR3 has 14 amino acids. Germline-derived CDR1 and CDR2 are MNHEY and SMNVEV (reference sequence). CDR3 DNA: TGTGCCAGCAGTCCCGAGGGCCTAAACTCACCCCTCCACTTT. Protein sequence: CASSPEGLNSPLHF.

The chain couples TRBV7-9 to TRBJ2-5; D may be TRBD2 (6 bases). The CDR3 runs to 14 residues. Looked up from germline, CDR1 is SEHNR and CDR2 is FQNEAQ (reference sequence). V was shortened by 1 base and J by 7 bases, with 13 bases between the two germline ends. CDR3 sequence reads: CASSLVGQGGTQYF. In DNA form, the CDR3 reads TGTGCCAGCAGCTTAGTCGGCCAGGGAGGGACCCAGTACTTC.

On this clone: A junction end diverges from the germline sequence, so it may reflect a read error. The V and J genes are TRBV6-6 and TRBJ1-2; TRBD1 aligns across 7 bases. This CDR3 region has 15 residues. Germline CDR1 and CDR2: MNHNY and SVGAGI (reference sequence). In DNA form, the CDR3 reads TGTGCCAGCAGTTACTCGACCAGGGGGATCTATAGCTACACCTTC. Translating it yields CASSYSTRGIYSYTF.

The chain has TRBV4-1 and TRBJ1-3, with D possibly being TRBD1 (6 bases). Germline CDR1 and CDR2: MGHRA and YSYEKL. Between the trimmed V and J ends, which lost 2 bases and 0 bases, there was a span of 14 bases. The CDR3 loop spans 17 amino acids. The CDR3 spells CASSQNPGANSGNTIYF. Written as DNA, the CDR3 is TGCGCCAGCAGCCAAAATCCAGGGGCCAACTCTGGAAACACCATATATTTT.

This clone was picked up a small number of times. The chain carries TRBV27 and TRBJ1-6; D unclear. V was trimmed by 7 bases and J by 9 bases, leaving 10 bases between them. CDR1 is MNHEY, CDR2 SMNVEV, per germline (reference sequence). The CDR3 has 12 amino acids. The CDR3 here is CASTDPGSPLHF. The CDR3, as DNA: TGTGCCAGCACCGACCCGGGTTCACCCCTCCACTTT.

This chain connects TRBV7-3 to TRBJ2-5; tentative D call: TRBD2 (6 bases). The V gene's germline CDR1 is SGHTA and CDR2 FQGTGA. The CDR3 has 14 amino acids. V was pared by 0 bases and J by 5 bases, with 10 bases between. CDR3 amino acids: CASSLTGGRETQYF. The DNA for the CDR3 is TGTGCCAGCAGCTTAACTGGGGGGAGGGAGACCCAGTACTTC.

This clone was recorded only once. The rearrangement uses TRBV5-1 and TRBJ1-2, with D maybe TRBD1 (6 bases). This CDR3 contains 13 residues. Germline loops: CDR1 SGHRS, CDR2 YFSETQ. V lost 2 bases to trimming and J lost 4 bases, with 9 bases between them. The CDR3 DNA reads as TGCGCCAGCAGCTTCGACAGGATCTATGGCTACACCTTC. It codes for CASSFDRIYGYTF.

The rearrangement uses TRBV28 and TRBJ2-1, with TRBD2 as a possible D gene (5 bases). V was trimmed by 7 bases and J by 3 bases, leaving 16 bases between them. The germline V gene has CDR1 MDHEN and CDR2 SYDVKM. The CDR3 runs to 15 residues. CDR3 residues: CASTPSYRDYNEQFF. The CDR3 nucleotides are TGTGCCAGCACCCCTTCCTATCGGGACTACAATGAGCAGTTCTTC.

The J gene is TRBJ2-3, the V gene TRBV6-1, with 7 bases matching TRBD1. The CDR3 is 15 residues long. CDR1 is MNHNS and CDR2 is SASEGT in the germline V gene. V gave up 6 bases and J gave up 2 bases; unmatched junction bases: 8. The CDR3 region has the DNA TGTGCCAGCAGCCCCAGGGGGTGGGACACAGATACGCAGTATTTT. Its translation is CASSPRGWDTDTQYF.